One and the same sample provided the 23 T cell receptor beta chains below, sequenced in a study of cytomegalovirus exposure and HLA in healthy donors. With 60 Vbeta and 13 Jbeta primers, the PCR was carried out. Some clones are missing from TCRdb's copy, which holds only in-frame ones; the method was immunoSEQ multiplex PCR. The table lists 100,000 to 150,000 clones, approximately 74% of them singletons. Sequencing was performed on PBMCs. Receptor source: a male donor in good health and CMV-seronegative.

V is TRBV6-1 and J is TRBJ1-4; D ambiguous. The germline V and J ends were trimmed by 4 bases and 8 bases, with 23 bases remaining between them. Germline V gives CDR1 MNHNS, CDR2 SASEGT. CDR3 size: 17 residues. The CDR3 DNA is TGTGCCAGCAGTGTCCCACCGGTCCGTAGGTTGGAGGAAAAACTGTTTTTT. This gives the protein CASSVPPVRRLEEKLFF.

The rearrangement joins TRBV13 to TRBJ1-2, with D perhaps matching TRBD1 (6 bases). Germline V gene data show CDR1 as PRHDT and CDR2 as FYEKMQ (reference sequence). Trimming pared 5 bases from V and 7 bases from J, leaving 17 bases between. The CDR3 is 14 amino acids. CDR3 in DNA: TGTGCCAGCAGCATCAAAGGGGGAGCCAGTGGCTACACCTTC. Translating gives CASSIKGGASGYTF.

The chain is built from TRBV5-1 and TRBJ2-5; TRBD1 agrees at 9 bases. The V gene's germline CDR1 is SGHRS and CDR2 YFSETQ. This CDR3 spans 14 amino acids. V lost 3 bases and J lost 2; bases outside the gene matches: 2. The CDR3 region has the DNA TGCGCCAGCAGCTATGGGACAGGGCAAGAGACCCAGTACTTC. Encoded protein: CASSYGTGQETQYF.

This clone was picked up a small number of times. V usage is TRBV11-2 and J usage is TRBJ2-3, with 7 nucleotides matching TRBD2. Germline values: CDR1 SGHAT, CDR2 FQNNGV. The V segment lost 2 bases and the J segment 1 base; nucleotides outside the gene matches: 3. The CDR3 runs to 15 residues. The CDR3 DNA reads TGTGCCAGCAGCTTAAGCGGGGACCGCACAGATACGCAGTATTTT. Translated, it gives CASSLSGDRTDTQYF.

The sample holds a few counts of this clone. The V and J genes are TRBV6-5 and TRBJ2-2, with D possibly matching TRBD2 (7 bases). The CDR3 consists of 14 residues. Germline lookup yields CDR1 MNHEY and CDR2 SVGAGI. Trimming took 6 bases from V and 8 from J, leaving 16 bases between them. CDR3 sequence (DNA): TGTGCCAGCAGCGCCCGGGGGGCCAGAGGGGAGCTGTTTTTT. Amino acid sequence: CASSARGARGELFF.

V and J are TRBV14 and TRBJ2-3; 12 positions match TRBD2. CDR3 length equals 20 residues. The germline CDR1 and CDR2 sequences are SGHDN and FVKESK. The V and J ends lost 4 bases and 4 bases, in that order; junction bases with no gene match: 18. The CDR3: CASSPGRASGRAPMADTQYF. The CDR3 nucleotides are TGTGCCAGCAGCCCAGGCCGGGCTAGCGGGAGGGCCCCCATGGCAGATACGCAGTATTTT.

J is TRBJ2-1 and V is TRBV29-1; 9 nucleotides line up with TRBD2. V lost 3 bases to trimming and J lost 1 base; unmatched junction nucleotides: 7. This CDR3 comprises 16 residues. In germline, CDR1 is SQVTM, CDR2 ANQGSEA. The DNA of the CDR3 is TGCAGCGTTGAGAGTGGTAGCGGGAGATCCTACAATGAGCAGTTCTTC. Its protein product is CSVESGSGRSYNEQFF.

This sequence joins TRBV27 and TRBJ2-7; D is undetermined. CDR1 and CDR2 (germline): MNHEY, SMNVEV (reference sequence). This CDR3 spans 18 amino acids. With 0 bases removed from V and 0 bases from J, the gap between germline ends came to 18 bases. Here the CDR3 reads CASSLSFGRSMGSYEQYF. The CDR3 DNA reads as TGTGCCAGCAGTTTATCGTTTGGCAGGTCTATGGGCTCCTACGAGCAGTACTTC.

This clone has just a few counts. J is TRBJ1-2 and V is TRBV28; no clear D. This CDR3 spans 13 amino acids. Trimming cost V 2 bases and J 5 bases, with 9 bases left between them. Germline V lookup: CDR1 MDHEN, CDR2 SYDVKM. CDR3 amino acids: CASSLESEYGYTF. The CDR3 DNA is TGTGCCAGCAGTTTAGAGTCGGAGTATGGCTACACCTTC.

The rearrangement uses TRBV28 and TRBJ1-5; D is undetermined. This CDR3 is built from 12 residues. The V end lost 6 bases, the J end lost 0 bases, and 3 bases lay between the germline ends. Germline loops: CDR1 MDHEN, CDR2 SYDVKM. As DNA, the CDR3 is TGTGCCAGCAGGAGTAGCAATCAGCCCCAGCATTTT. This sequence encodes CASRSSNQPQHF.

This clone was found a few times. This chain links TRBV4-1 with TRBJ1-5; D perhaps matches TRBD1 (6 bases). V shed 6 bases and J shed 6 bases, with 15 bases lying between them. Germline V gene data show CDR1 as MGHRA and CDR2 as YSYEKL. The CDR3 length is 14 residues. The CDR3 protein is CASSRDRSVQPQHF. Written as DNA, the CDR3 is TGCGCCAGCAGTCGTGACAGGTCAGTTCAGCCCCAGCATTTT.

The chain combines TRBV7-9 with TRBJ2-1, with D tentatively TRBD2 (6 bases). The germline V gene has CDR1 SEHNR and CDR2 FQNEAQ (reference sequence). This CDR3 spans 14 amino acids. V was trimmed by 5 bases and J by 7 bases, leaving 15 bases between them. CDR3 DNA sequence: TGTGCCAGCAGCGGGTCGTGGGCGGGAAATGAGCAGTTCTTC. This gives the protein CASSGSWAGNEQFF.

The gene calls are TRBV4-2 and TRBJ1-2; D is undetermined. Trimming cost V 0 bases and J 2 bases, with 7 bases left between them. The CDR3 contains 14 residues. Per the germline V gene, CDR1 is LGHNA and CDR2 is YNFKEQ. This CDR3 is CASSQEQRNYGYTF. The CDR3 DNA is TGTGCCAGCAGCCAAGAACAGAGAAACTATGGCTACACCTTC.

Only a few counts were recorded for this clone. The CDR3 nucleotides are TGTGCCAGTAGCGAGACAGGGGGAGAAAAACTGTTTTTT. Translating it yields CASSETGGEKLFF. V usage is TRBV19 and J usage is TRBJ1-4; TRBD1 matches 9 bases. The CDR3 spans 13 residues. Germline V gene lookup returns CDR1 LNHDA and CDR2 SQIVND (reference sequence). V trimming: 6 bases; J trimming: 8 bases; junction bases outside the gene matches: 4.

CDR3 sequence: CASSSPGIHIQYF. CDR3 DNA sequence: TGTGCCAGCAGTTCCCCAGGGATACACATTCAGTACTTC. The chain employs TRBV11-2 and TRBJ2-4; a possible D gene is TRBD1 (5 bases). V gave up 6 bases and J gave up 8 bases, with 14 bases separating them. The CDR3 is 13 amino acids. Germline CDR1 and CDR2: SGHAT and FQNNGV.

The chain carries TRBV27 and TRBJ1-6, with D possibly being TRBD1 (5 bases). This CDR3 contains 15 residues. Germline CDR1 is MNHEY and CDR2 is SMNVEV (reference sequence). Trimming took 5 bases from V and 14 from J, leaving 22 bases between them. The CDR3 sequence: CASSKGETASRSLHF. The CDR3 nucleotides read TGTGCCAGCAGTAAAGGGGAAACAGCCTCTAGGTCCCTCCACTTT.

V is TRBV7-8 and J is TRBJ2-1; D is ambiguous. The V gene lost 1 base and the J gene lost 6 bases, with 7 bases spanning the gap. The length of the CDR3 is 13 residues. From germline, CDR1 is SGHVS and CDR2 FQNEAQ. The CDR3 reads CASSLGGSNEQFF. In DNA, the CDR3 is TGTGCCAGCAGCTTAGGAGGATCCAATGAGCAGTTCTTC.

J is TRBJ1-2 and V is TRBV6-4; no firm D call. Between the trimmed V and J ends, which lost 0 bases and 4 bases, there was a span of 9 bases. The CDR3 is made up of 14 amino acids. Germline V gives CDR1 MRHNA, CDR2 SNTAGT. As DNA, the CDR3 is TGTGCCAGCAGTGACTCGCCGGGTTCCTATGGCTACACCTTC. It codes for CASSDSPGSYGYTF.

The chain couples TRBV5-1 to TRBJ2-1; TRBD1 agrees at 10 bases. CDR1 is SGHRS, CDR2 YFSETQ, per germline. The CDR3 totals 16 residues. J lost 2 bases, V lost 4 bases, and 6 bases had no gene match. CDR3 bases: TGCGCCAGCAGCCGGACAGGGGGTAGGACCTACAATGAGCAGTTCTTC. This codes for CASSRTGGRTYNEQFF.

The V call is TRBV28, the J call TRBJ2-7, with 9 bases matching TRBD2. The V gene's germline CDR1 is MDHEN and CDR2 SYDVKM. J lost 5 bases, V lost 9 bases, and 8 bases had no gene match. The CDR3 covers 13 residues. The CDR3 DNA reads TGTGCCAGTCTGCGGGAGGGCCGGGACGAGCAGTACTTC. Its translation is CASLREGRDEQYF.

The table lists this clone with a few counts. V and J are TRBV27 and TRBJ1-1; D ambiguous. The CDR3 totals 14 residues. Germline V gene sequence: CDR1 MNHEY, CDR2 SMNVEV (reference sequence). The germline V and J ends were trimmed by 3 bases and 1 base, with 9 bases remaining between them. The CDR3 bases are TGTGCCAGCAGTTTTAACGGAGAGAACACTGAAGCTTTCTTT. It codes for CASSFNGENTEAFF.

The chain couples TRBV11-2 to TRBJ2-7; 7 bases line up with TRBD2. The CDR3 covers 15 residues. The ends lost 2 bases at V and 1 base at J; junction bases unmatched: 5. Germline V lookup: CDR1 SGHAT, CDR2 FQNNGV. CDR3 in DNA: TGTGCCAGCAGCTTATCTAGGACTAGTTCCTACGAGCAGTACTTC. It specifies CASSLSRTSSYEQYF.

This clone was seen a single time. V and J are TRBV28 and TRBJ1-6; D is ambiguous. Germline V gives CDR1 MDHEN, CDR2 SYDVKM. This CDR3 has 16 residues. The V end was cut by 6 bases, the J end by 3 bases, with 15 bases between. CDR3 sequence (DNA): TGTGCCAGCAGGGCCGCGGGCCAGCTCTATAATTCACCCCTCCACTTT. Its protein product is CASRAAGQLYNSPLHF.